This is a list of T cell receptor beta chains from one sample in a study of T-cell reconstitution after alpha-beta-depleted transplantation in children. TCRdb ran MiXCR on the PCR reads and lists one entry per CDR3 protein. The data hold 55,000 to 65,000 distinct CDR3 sequences, with 44% observed a single time. The sample consisted of PBMCs, mostly from graft donor cells, taken 360 days after TCRalphabeta/CD19-depleted stem cell transplant. The receptors stem from a male patient aged 5 to 17 who had a stem cell transplant for acute lymphoblastic leukemia, so the T cells may come from the graft donor. The CDR3 runs from the conserved cysteine through the conserved F or W. A D gene is named only where the DNA matches it firmly. Size is omitted from some rows. Given values are once, few, many or a class for expanded clones.

TRBJ2-7,TRBV5-1,NA,few,TGCGCCAGCAGCTTGATGGGCAATGACTACGAGCAGTACTTC,CASSLMGNDYEQYF
TRBJ2-7,TRBV12-3/TRBV12-4,NA,few,TGTGCCAGCAGCCTAGGGGACCCGCCCTACGAGCAGTACTTC,CASSLGDPPYEQYF
TRBJ2-3,TRBV5-1,TRBD2,NA,TGCGCCAGCAGCTTGGTCAGCGGGAGGTCAGATACGCAGTATTTT,CASSLVSGRSDTQYF
TRBJ2-3,TRBV7-9,TRBD1,few,TGTGCCAGCAGCCTAAGGGACAGCGCTAGCACAGATACGCAGTATTTT,CASSLRDSASTDTQYF
TRBJ1-5,TRBV12-3/TRBV12-4,NA,NA,TGTGCCAGCACCCTGAGGGCCTCCAATCAGCCCCAGCATTTT,CASTLRASNQPQHF
TRBJ2-2,TRBV20-1,TRBD2,NA,TGCAGTGCTAGAGTTTCCCCGGGGGGACTGAACACCGGGGAGCTGTTTTTT,CSARVSPGGLNTGELFF
TRBJ2-1,TRBV6-2/TRBV6-3,TRBD2,few,TGTGCCAGCAGTTACACGGGACTAGCGGGAGTGTGGGAGCAGTTCTTC,CASSYTGLAGVWEQFF
TRBJ2-1,TRBV12-3/TRBV12-4,NA,many,TGTGCCAGCAGTTCCGCGGTTGAGCAGTTCTTC,CASSSAVEQFF
TRBJ2-7,TRBV5-5,NA,NA,TGTGCCAGCAGCCCGGGGGGGACAGGGTGGGAACTTGGAGAGCAGTACTTC,CASSPGGTGWELGEQYF
TRBJ2-3,TRBV15,TRBD2,NA,TGTGCCACCAGCAGAGATTTAGGACTAGCGGGAGCGGAGGCAGATACGCAGTATTTT,CATSRDLGLAGAEADTQYF
TRBJ2-3,TRBV9,NA,few,TGTGCCAGCAGCGTCCTTGTTGGAGGTTACACAGATACGCAGTATTTT,CASSVLVGGYTDTQYF